This paragraph covers one T cell receptor (beta chain) sequence. Original data processing: Estimation of nucleated cell counts was performed using reference gene primer amplification. Only in-frame clones appear in the TCRdb table, and some are missing; sequencing was by immunoSEQ multiplex PCR. The V and J calls and clone size are taken from that table; D and trimming were inferred from the DNA. There are approximately 250,000 clones in the sample; around 81% occur only once, and around 6.4% lies in the top ten. The CDR3 has 13 amino acids. Trimming removed 6 bases at V and 6 bases at J, with 14 bases between. From germline, CDR1 is LGHDT and CDR2 YNNKEL (reference sequence). This sample is drawn from a study of blood T cell repertoires in COVID-19. As for the study in general: Sites in the United States, Italy and Spain provided acute and convalescent COVID-19 samples. Sample material is recorded as cDNA or gDNA derived from T cells, B-cell-depleted T cells, or PBMCs.

This sequence was found in a woman aged 60 to 75 with active or convalescent COVID-19. The chain links TRBV3-1 (or the pseudogene TRBV3-2) to TRBJ1-2, with D perhaps TRBD1 (5 bases). Source material: peripheral blood. The CDR3 region is CASSVQGFDGYTF. The CDR3 bases are TGTGCCAGCAGTGTTCAGGGTTTCGATGGCTACACCTTC.